These 17 T cell receptor beta chains were all obtained from the same sample, sequenced in a study of tumor and adjacent non-tumor tissue in lung cancer. No cell sorting was done before RNA was extracted from the tissue. TCRbeta libraries were built with three rounds of nested PCR, modified from ARM-PCR. TCRdb reprocessed the multiplex PCR reads via MiXCR and lists one record per CDR3 protein. The sample lists around 140,000 distinct CDR3 sequences; around 61% were seen once. The sequencing input was lung tumor tissue. The origin of the receptors is a man aged 60-69 years with small cell lung cancer.

CDR3 loop: CSVGDRGIYGELFF. DNA for the CDR3: TGCAGCGTGGGTGACAGGGGGATATACGGGGAGCTGTTTTTT. The chain uses TRBV29-1 and TRBJ2-2, with 9 bases matching TRBD1. Germline V CDR1 and CDR2: SQVTM, ANQGSEA. The trim removed 6 bases at V and 7 bases at J, leaving 9 bases unmatched. The CDR3 sequence is 14 residues long.

As concerns this clonotype: The conserved phenylalanine or tryptophan is not found at the CDR3 terminus, so this likely reflects a read error. Because the CDR3's place on the DNA is in doubt, the DNA is left out and the CDR3 is given as listed by TCRdb. CDR3 amino acids: CASSLLRVGETFY. J is TRBJ1-1 and V is TRBV11-2. Germline CDR1 SGHAT, CDR2 FQNNGV. 13 amino acids form the CDR3, both terminal residues included.

The rearrangement joins TRBV11-1 to TRBJ2-1; D could derive from TRBD1 or TRBD2 (6 bases each). CDR3 length equals 16 residues. The V end was cut by 9 bases, the J end by 0 bases, with 18 bases between. Germline V CDR1 and CDR2: SGHAT, FQDESV (reference sequence). The CDR3 region is CARRLVAGHSYNEQFF. The CDR3 DNA is TGTGCCAGAAGATTGGTGGCGGGACACTCCTACAATGAGCAGTTCTTC.

A remark on this clonotype: A much larger clone lies one base from this, so it may be a read error. V and J are TRBV20-1 and TRBJ2-1; 10 nucleotides agree with TRBD2. V was pared by 4 bases and J by 8 bases, with 14 bases of the junction left unmatched. CDR3 size: 16 residues. Germline CDR1 is DFQATT and CDR2 is SNEGSKA (reference sequence). The CDR3 region is CSANSLTSGSYDEQFF. The CDR3 nucleotides are TGCAGTGCTAACTCCCTGACTAGCGGGTCGTACGATGAGCAGTTCTTC.

Turning to this clonotype: One junction end does not reproduce the germline sequence, and a read error may be involved. The V gene is TRBV5-6, the J gene TRBJ2-3, with 9 bases matching TRBD2. This CDR3 has 16 amino acids. Germline assignment: CDR1 SGHDT and CDR2 YYEEEE. The DNA for the CDR3 is TGTACCAGCAGCTTCCCGACGACTAGCGGAGGAGATACGCAGTATTTT. Residues: CTSSFPTTSGGDTQYF.

To note about this clonotype: Germline and junction disagree at one end, which may indicate a read error. The chain carries TRBV11-2 and TRBJ2-7; TRBD1 aligns across 9 bases. CDR1 is SGHAT and CDR2 is FQNNGV in the germline V gene. This CDR3 has 15 residues. The CDR3 DNA reads TGTGCCAGCAGCTCAGTCGAGACAGGGGGATACAAGCACTACTTC. Its protein is CASSSVETGGYKHYF.

As concerns this clonotype: A much larger clone lies a single base off, so this may be a read error. The chain is built from TRBV20-1 and TRBJ2-7, with 7 bases fitting TRBD1. This CDR3 contains 15 residues. Germline CDR1 reads DFQATT; CDR2 reads SNEGSKA (reference sequence). The CDR3 DNA follows: TGCAGTGCCTCTAAACCGGGACAGCGGTCCTACGAGCAGTGCTTC. Residues: CSASKPGQRSYEQCF.

The rearrangement joins TRBV28 to TRBJ2-1; the match to TRBD2 covers 14 bases. V lost 6 bases to trimming and J lost 2 bases; unmatched junction nucleotides: 9. This CDR3 spans 18 amino acids. Germline loops: CDR1 MDHEN, CDR2 SYDVKM. CDR3 protein: CASSSGLAGGYPYNEQFF. The CDR3 nucleotides read TGTGCCAGCAGCTCAGGACTAGCGGGAGGCTACCCCTACAATGAGCAGTTCTTC.

A note on this clonotype: A much larger clone sits a single nucleotide away, making a read error possible. This sequence joins TRBV4-2 and TRBJ2-3, with D perhaps TRBD2 (7 bases). The CDR3 has 16 amino acids. Germline assignment: CDR1 LGHNA and CDR2 YNFKEQ. The CDR3 nucleotides read TGTGCCAGCAGCCAAGAGGGGGCTAGCGGCACAGATGCGCAGTATTTT. It yields the protein CASSQEGASGTDAQYF.

The rearrangement uses TRBV20-1 and TRBJ1-1; TRBD1 agrees at 9 bases. Germline CDR1 is DFQATT and CDR2 is SNEGSKA (reference sequence). The V segment lost 8 bases and the J segment 0 bases; nucleotides outside the gene matches: 7. The CDR3 runs to 14 residues. The DNA of the CDR3 is TGCAGTACTCGGGACAGGGTTGTGAACACTGAAGCTTTCTTT. This sequence encodes CSTRDRVVNTEAFF.

A word on this clonotype: It may be a read error: a sequence one base away is much more abundant. The chain is built from TRBV29-1 and TRBJ1-1; D might be TRBD1 (6 bases). V dropped 6 bases and J dropped 4 bases, with 12 bases sitting between them. Germline V lookup: CDR1 SQVTM, CDR2 ANQGSEA. The CDR3 sequence is 12 residues long. The chain's CDR3 is CSVRGTSTEAFF. In DNA, the CDR3 is TGCAGCGTGAGGGGGACGAGCACTGAAGCTTTCTTT.

For this clonotype: An end of the junction differs from the germline gene, which may be a read error. The V gene is TRBV29-1, the J gene TRBJ1-2; a weak D match, TRBD1 (5 bases). This CDR3 is 13 amino acids long. Germline-derived CDR1 and CDR2 are SQVTM and ANQGSEA. CDR3 coding DNA: TGCAGCACACTCCAGGGAGCAAGCTATGGCTACATCTTC. Translated: CSTLQGASYGYIF.

This clonotype was seen at least ten times. The chain carries TRBV29-1 and TRBJ1-2, with 10 positions matching TRBD1. CDR1 and CDR2 from the germline V gene are SQVTM and ANQGSEA. The CDR3 is 13 amino acids. The J segment lost 6 bases and the V segment lost 4 bases, leaving 5 bases of the junction unmatched. The CDR3 DNA is TGCAGCGTTGCTGGACAGGGGGTCGATGGCTACACCTTC. Translation gives CSVAGQGVDGYTF.

The genes are TRBV20-1 and TRBJ2-7; no clear D. This CDR3 has 15 residues. Germline-derived CDR1 and CDR2 are DFQATT and SNEGSKA (reference sequence). The V end was cut by 2 bases, the J end by 2 bases, with 16 bases between. The DNA for the CDR3 is TGCAGTGCTAGATCAATCGAGCGACCCCCCTACGAGCAGTACTTC. Encoded protein: CSARSIERPPYEQYF.

Comment on this clonotype: A read error may produce the germline difference seen at one junction end. CDR3 loop: CAISSAGNTEAFF. The DNA of the CDR3 is TGCGCCATCAGCTCGGCAGGGAACACAGAAGCTTTCTTT. The chain has TRBV5-1 and TRBJ1-1; TRBD1 might be the D (5 bases). CDR3 length: 13 amino acids. Germline loops: CDR1 SGHRS, CDR2 YFSETQ. Based on the CDR3 plus reference TRBV5-1 and TRBJ1-1, the full variable domain is KAGVTQTPRYLIKTRGQQVTLSCSPISGHRSVSWYQQTPGQGLQFLFEYFSETQRNKGNFPGRFSGRQFSNSRSEMNVSTLELGDSALYLCAISSAGNTEAFFGQGTRLTVV.

As regards this clonotype: One end of the junction is discordant with germline, which a read error may explain. The rearrangement uses TRBV5-1 and TRBJ2-2; 11 bases fit TRBD2. Germline CDR1 SGHRS, CDR2 YFSETQ. CDR3 length: 18 residues. This chain's CDR3 is CAISGYSGTSGTTGELFF. As DNA, the CDR3 is TGTGCCATCAGCGGGTACTCCGGGACTAGCGGAACCACCGGGGAGCTGTTTTTT.

This clonotype was found many times. The chain couples TRBV20-1 to TRBJ1-1; D uncertain. Trimming took off 2 bases at V and 6 bases at J, with 13 bases between the two ends. The V gene's germline CDR1 is DFQATT and CDR2 SNEGSKA (reference sequence). This CDR3 has 13 amino acids. CDR3: CSARFSGLAEAFF. In nucleotides, the CDR3 is TGCAGTGCTAGATTTTCGGGCCTGGCTGAAGCTTTCTTT.